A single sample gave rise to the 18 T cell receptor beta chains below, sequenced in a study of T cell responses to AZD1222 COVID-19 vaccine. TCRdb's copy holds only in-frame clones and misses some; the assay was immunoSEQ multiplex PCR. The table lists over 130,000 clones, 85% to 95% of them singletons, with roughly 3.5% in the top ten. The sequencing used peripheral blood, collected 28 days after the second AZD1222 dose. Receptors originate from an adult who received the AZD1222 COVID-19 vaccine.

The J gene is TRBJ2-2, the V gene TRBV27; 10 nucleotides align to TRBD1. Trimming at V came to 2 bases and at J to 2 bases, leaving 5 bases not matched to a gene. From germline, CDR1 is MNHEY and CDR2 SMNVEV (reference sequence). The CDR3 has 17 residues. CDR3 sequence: CASSLGQGVGNTGELFF. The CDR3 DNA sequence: TGTGCCAGCAGTTTAGGACAGGGGGTCGGAAACACCGGGGAGCTGTTTTTT.

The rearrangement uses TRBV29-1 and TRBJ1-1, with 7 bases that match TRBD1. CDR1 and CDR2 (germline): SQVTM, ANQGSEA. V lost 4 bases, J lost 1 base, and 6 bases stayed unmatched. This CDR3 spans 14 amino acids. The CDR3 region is CSVAQGGSNTEAFF. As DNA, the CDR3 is TGCAGCGTTGCGCAGGGGGGTTCGAACACTGAAGCTTTCTTT.

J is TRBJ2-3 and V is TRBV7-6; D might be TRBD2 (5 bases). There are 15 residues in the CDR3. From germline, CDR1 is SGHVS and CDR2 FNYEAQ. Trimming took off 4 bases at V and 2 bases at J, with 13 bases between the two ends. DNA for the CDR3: TGTGCCAGCAGCTACTACGGACGGGACACAGATACGCAGTATTTT. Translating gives CASSYYGRDTDTQYF.

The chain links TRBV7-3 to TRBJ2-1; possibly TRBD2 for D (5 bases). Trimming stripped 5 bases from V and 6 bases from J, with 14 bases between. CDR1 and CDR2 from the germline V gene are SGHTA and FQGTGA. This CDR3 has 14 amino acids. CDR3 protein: CASSPAGLANEQFF. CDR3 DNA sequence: TGTGCCAGCAGCCCCGCGGGTTTGGCCAATGAGCAGTTCTTC.

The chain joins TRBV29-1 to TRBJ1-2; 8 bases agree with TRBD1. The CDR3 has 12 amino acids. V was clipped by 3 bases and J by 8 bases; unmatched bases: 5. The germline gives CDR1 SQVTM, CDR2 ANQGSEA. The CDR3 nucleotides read TGCAGCGTTGACAGGGGGCGGGACGGCTACACCTTC. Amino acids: CSVDRGRDGYTF.

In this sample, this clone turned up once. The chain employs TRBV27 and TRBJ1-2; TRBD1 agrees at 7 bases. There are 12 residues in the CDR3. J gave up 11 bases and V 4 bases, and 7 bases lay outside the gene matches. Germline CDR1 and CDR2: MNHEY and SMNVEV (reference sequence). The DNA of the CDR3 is TGTGCCAGCAGTTCGAGGACAGGCCCTTACACCTTC. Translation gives CASSSRTGPYTF.

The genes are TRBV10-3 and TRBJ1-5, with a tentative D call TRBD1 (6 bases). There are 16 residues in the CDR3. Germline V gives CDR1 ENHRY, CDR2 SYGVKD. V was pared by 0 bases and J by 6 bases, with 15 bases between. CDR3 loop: CAISESGADAGQPQHF. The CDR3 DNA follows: TGTGCCATCAGTGAGTCGGGGGCGGACGCCGGTCAGCCCCAGCATTTT.

CDR3: CASSRGTSEWEQYF. The DNA of the CDR3 is TGTGCCAGCAGCCGAGGGACTAGCGAATGGGAGCAGTACTTC. The rearrangement uses TRBV7-6 and TRBJ2-7; TRBD2 aligns across 10 bases. J lost 7 bases, V lost 5 bases, and 8 bases had no gene match. The CDR3 has 14 amino acids. Germline CDR1 SGHVS, CDR2 FNYEAQ. The complete variable domain, with remaining parts taken from reference TRBV7-6 and TRBJ2-7, reads GAGVSQSPRYKVTKRGQDVALRCDPISGHVSLYWYRQALGQGPEFLTYFNYEAQQDKSGLPNDRFSAERPEGSISTLTIQRTEQRDSAMYRCASSRGTSEWEQYFGPGTRLTVT.

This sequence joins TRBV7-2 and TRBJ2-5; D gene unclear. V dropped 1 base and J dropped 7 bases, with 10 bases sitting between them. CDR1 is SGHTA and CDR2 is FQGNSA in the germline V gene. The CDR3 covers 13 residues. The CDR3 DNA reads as TGTGCCAGCAGCTTAGTCCCAGAAGGGACCCAGTACTTC. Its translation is CASSLVPEGTQYF.

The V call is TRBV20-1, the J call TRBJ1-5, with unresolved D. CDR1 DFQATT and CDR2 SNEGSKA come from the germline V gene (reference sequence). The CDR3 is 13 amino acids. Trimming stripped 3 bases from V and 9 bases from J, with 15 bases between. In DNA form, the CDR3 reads TGCAGTGCTAGTTTCGGCGGCGGCGGGCCCCAGCATTTT. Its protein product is CSASFGGGGPQHF.

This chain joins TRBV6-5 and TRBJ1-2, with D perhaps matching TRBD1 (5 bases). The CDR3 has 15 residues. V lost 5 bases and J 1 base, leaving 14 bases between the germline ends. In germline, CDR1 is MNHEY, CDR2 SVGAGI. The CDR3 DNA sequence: TGTGCCAGCAGTCAAAGTGGGACGGGTAACTATGGCTACACCTTC. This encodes CASSQSGTGNYGYTF.

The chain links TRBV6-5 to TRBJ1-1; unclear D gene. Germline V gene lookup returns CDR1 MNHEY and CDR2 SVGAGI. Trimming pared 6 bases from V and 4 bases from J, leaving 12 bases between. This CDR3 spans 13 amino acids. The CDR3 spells CASSSSLVTEAFF. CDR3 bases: TGTGCCAGCAGCTCCAGTTTGGTCACTGAAGCTTTCTTT.

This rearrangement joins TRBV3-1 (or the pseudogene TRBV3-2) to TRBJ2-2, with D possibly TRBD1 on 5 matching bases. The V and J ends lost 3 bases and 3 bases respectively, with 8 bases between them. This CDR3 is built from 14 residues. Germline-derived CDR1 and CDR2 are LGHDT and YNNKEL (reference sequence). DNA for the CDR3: TGTGCCAGCAGCCACCGACAGTACACCGGGGAGCTGTTTTTT. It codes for CASSHRQYTGELFF.

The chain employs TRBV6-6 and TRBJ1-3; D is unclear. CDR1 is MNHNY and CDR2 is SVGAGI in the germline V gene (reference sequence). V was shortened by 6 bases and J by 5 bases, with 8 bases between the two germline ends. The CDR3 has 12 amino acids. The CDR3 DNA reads TGTGCCAGCAGCCGCCCCCGAAACACCATATATTTT. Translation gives CASSRPRNTIYF.

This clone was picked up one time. The CDR3 DNA reads as TGTGCCAGCAGTGCCCCGGGACGGAGCTCTGGAAACACCATATATTTT. Translation gives CASSAPGRSSGNTIYF. The rearrangement links TRBV28 to TRBJ1-3; D is possibly TRBD1 (5 bases). This CDR3 has 16 residues. Germline CDR1 MDHEN, CDR2 SYDVKM. V dropped 5 bases and J dropped 0 bases, with 14 bases sitting between them.

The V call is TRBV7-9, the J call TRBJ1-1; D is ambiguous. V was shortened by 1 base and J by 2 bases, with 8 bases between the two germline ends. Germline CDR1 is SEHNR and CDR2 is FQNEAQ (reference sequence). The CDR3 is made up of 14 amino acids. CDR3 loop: CASSLGGYNTEAFF. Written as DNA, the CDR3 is TGTGCCAGCAGCTTAGGAGGCTACAACACTGAAGCTTTCTTT.

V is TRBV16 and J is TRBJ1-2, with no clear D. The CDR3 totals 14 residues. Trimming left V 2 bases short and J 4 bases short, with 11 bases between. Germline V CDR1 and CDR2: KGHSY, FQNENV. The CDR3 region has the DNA TGTGCCAGCAGCCAAAGCCCGGGAACCTATGGCTACACCTTC. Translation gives CASSQSPGTYGYTF.

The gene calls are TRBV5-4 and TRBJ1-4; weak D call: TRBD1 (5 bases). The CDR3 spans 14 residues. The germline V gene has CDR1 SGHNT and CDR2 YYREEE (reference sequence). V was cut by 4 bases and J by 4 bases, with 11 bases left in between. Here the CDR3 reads CASSLPDSNEKLFF. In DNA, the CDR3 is TGTGCCAGCAGCCTCCCCGACAGTAATGAAAAACTGTTTTTT.